The clone carrying this T cell receptor beta chain was detected many times. Antigen unknown. Pregnant or lactating patients were excluded, as were those with uncontrolled infection or other autoimmune disease. The TCR beta CDR3 regions underwent amplification using RNA transcripts as the source. In the first-round RT-PCR of the TCR CDR3, the HTBI primer set was used. TCRdb used MiXCR to reprocess the multiplex PCR reads, holding one entry per CDR3 protein. The sample shows some 400,000 distinct CDR3 sequences, about 18% of them seen only once. The data originate from a study of T cells in Graves' hyperthyroidism and ophthalmopathy. Across the study: Upon initial diagnosis and before any treatment, peripheral blood was collected.

Study-level results: Most clonotypes that expanded in the thyroid above 0.001 also showed up in blood.

The CDR3 extends over 13 amino acids. V lost 7 bases, J lost 1 base, and 13 bases lay in between. Per germline, CDR1 SQVTM and CDR2 ANQGSEA. The sample was blood. The clonotype originates from a woman under 30 with Graves' hyperthyroidism. The genes are TRBV29-1 and TRBJ1-1; D is possibly TRBD1 (6 bases). CDR3 nucleotide sequence: TGCAGCGCCGAGGGGGGGTCGAACACTGAAGCTTTCTTT. Encoded protein: CSAEGGSNTEAFF.